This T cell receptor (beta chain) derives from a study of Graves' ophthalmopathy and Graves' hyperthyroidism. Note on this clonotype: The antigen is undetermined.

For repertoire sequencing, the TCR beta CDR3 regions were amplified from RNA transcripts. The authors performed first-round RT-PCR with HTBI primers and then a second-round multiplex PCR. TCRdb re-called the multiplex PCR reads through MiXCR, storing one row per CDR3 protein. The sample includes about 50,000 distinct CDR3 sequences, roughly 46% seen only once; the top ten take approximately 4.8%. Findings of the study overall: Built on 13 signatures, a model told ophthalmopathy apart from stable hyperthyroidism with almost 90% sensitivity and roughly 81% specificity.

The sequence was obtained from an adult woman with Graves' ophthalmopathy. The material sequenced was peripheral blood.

This CDR3 is CSARERADEQYF. CDR3 DNA: TGCAGTGCTAGAGAGAGAGCCGACGAGCAGTACTTC. The chain couples TRBV20-1 to TRBJ2-7; D unclear. The length of the CDR3 is 12 residues. V lost 0 bases, J lost 5 bases, and 8 bases lay in between. Per germline, CDR1 DFQATT and CDR2 SNEGSKA (reference sequence).